This T cell receptor beta chain was recorded in a study of cytomegalovirus exposure and HLA in healthy donors. The PCR used 60 Vbeta and 13 Jbeta primers. In the study's own analysis: The count from a later analysis was 79 million or so unique TCR beta chains, around 11 million of them shared. Measured with immunoSEQ multiplex PCR; TCRdb has only the in-frame clones, and not every one. That table furnishes V, J and clone size, whereas the DNA furnished D and trimming. The sample yields roughly 160,000 clones, approximately 83% seen once. Looked up from germline, CDR1 is MGHRA and CDR2 is YSYEKL. The CDR3 has 16 amino acids. V was shortened by 0 bases and J by 0 bases, with 11 bases between the two germline ends. This clone turned up a few times.

The sequencing input was PBMCs. This receptor was taken from a man aged 18 to 29 in good health and CMV-seropositive. This chain uses TRBV4-1 with TRBJ1-1; tentative D call: TRBD1 (5 bases). CDR3 DNA sequence: TGCGCCAGCAGCCAAGAGGGGGAGGGGATGAACACTGAAGCTTTCTTT. Protein: CASSQEGEGMNTEAFF.